The clone carrying this T cell receptor beta chain was detected a few times. TCRdb's table, derived via immunoSEQ multiplex PCR, lists solely in-frame clones and lacks some. The sample lists about 20,000 clones, 94% occurring once. Trimming cost V 3 bases and J 10 bases, with 13 bases left between them. Germline V lookup: CDR1 MNHNS, CDR2 SASEGT. The CDR3 totals 14 residues. The source of the sample is a study of brain T cells in children with intractable seizures. Sequenced material: peripheral blood, taken at surgery. The chain has TRBV6-1 and TRBJ1-6; D possibly corresponds to TRBD1 (6 bases). This receptor was identified in a boy younger than 18 with focal cortical dysplasia and intractable seizures. CDR3 sequence reads: CASSDGQPSSPLHF. The CDR3 DNA is TGTGCCAGCAGTGACGGACAGCCCTCCTCACCCCTCCACTTT.